One and the same sample provided the 21 T cell receptor beta chains below, sequenced in a study of cytomegalovirus exposure and HLA in healthy donors. Both 60 Vbeta primers and 13 Jbeta primers went into the PCR. Libraries were prepared by immunoSEQ multiplex PCR; TCRdb keeps only in-frame clonotypes and omits some of them. Here the sample spans about 83,000 clones, 70% to 75% being singletons. The sequenced material came from PBMCs. The receptors come from a man in his 60s in good health and CMV-seronegative.

The V gene is TRBV4-1, the J gene TRBJ2-3; perhaps TRBD2 as D (5 bases). Germline V gives CDR1 MGHRA, CDR2 YSYEKL. Trimming pared 2 bases from V and 3 bases from J, leaving 15 bases between. CDR3 length: 16 amino acids. The CDR3 DNA follows: TGCGCCAGCAGCCAAAAAATGAGGACTGGAACAGATACGCAGTATTTT. Translation gives CASSQKMRTGTDTQYF.

The V and J genes are TRBV6-1 and TRBJ2-7; D call uncertain. This CDR3 has 11 residues. Germline lookup yields CDR1 MNHNS and CDR2 SASEGT. Trimming took 6 bases from V and 6 from J, leaving 9 bases between them. CDR3: CASSRGGEQYF. The CDR3 DNA reads TGTGCCAGCAGCCGAGGTGGCGAGCAGTACTTC.

The gene calls are TRBV27 and TRBJ2-2, with 7 bases fitting TRBD2. The CDR3 spans 16 residues. J gave up 10 bases and V 3 bases, and 14 bases lay outside the gene matches. Germline values: CDR1 MNHEY, CDR2 SMNVEV (reference sequence). In nucleotides, the CDR3 is TGTGCCAGCAGTTTTTCAACTAGCGTGTTCCCCGAGGAGCTGTTTTTT. Protein sequence: CASSFSTSVFPEELFF.

This rearrangement joins TRBV25-1 to TRBJ2-6; D unclear. Germline V gives CDR1 MGHDK, CDR2 SYGVNS. The CDR3 totals 14 residues. V lost 7 bases and J lost 3, with 10 bases in between. The CDR3 sequence: CASTPLYGANVLTF. The CDR3 region has the DNA TGTGCCAGCACCCCTCTCTATGGGGCCAACGTCCTGACTTTC.

The rearrangement joins TRBV2 to TRBJ2-2; weak D call: TRBD1 (6 bases). This CDR3 is 14 amino acids long. V lost 7 bases and J lost 6, with 15 bases in between. Germline assignment: CDR1 SNHLY and CDR2 FYNNEI. CDR3 region: CASNVLQGPGELFF. CDR3 nucleotides: TGTGCCAGCAACGTACTCCAGGGGCCCGGGGAGCTGTTTTTT.

The chain has TRBV5-4 and TRBJ1-2; tentative D call: TRBD1 (6 bases). Trimming took 0 bases from V and 2 from J, leaving 20 bases between them. The germline CDR1 and CDR2 sequences are SGHNT and YYREEE (reference sequence). The CDR3 has 18 residues. The CDR3 region is CASSLAGWGRGLNYGYTF. The CDR3 nucleotides are TGTGCCAGCAGCTTGGCAGGTTGGGGCAGGGGTTTAAACTATGGCTACACCTTC.

The V gene is TRBV11-2, the J gene TRBJ2-7; 9 bases match TRBD2. Germline values: CDR1 SGHAT, CDR2 FQNNGV. The CDR3 covers 16 residues. Losses at the gene ends were 4 bases for V and 2 bases for J; bases not matched to a gene: 9. CDR3 region: CASSSLGGGDAYEQYF. The CDR3 nucleotides are TGTGCCAGCAGCTCCCTGGGCGGGGGGGACGCCTACGAGCAGTACTTC.

The gene calls are TRBV5-6 and TRBJ2-5, with D perhaps TRBD2 (5 bases). In germline, CDR1 is SGHDT, CDR2 YYEEEE. The CDR3 runs to 15 residues. V was trimmed by 3 bases and J by 3 bases, leaving 15 bases between them. Here the CDR3 DNA reads TGTGCCAGCAGCTCTACGGCGGGCAGCAAAGAGACCCAGTACTTC. Encoded protein: CASSSTAGSKETQYF.

The gene calls are TRBV6-6 and TRBJ1-1, with TRBD1 as a possible D gene (5 bases). Trimming stripped 4 bases from V and 10 bases from J, with 16 bases between. There are 13 residues in the CDR3. Germline CDR1 and CDR2: MNHNY and SVGAGI (reference sequence). Here the CDR3 DNA reads TGTGCCAGCAGTTTATCCAGGGTGTGGATAGCTTTCTTT. It encodes CASSLSRVWIAFF.

This chain connects TRBV30 to TRBJ2-1; 8 nucleotides match TRBD2. CDR1 and CDR2 from the germline V gene are GTSNPN and SVGIG (reference sequence). V lost 3 bases, J lost 12 bases, and 16 bases stayed unmatched. The CDR3 is made up of 15 amino acids. CDR3: CAWSPQNTGGLGQFF. DNA of the CDR3: TGTGCCTGGAGCCCTCAAAATACGGGGGGGTTAGGGCAGTTCTTC.

This clone turned up a few times. The J gene is TRBJ2-1, the V gene TRBV2, with D perhaps matching TRBD2 (7 bases). The CDR3 has 16 residues. Trimming pared 6 bases from V and 3 bases from J, leaving 18 bases between. Germline assignment: CDR1 SNHLY and CDR2 FYNNEI. The CDR3 sequence is CASSQDRGAGYNEQFF. The CDR3 DNA reads TGTGCCAGCAGCCAAGACCGGGGGGCCGGCTACAATGAGCAGTTCTTC.

The chain has TRBV10-3 and TRBJ2-3; 11 bases agree with TRBD2. Trimming removed 3 bases from V and 1 base from J; junction bases left unmatched: 3. The CDR3 has 16 amino acids. Germline assignment: CDR1 ENHRY and CDR2 SYGVKD. The CDR3 nucleotides are TGTGCCATCAGTGAAACGGGACTAGCGGGCACAGATACGCAGTATTTT. Amino acid sequence: CAISETGLAGTDTQYF.

The chain carries TRBV5-1 and TRBJ2-5, with 9 bases lining up with TRBD2. The V gene end was trimmed by 4 bases and the J gene end by 0 bases; junction bases not matched to a gene: 7. The CDR3 contains 16 residues. CDR1 is SGHRS and CDR2 is YFSETQ in the germline V gene. Here the CDR3 reads CASSLRLAVYQETQYF. CDR3 in DNA: TGCGCCAGCAGCCTACGACTAGCGGTGTACCAAGAGACCCAGTACTTC.

This clone showed up just once. This may be a read error, as it is one base from a much larger clone. The chain couples TRBV4-1 to TRBJ2-5, with 8 bases matching TRBD1. The J call is doubtful: the DNA matches TRBJ2-7 better. The CDR3 is made up of 15 amino acids. Germline V gene data show CDR1 as MGHRA and CDR2 as YSYEKL. The CDR3, as DNA: TGCGCCAGCAGCCAAGCCGGGACAGGCTCCTACGAGCAGTACTTC. It codes for CASSQAGTGSYEQYF.

The CDR3, as DNA: TGTGCCAGCTCTCGGGACTTTAACACCGGGGAGCTGTTTTTT. Translating gives CASSRDFNTGELFF. The genes are TRBV6-6 and TRBJ2-2; the D gene is possibly TRBD2 (6 bases). Germline CDR1 is MNHNY and CDR2 is SVGAGI (reference sequence). Deletions cut 8 bases from V and 2 bases from J, with 12 bases between. The CDR3 loop spans 14 amino acids.

In the case of this clone: At one of its ends the junction is not consistent with the germline gene, which may arise from a read error. The chain links TRBV2 to TRBJ2-7; 8 bases map to TRBD1. This CDR3 is built from 15 residues. CDR1 SNHLY and CDR2 FYNNEI come from the germline V gene. The CDR3 loop is CASSEAAGGIIEQYF. The CDR3 DNA follows: TGTGCCAGCAGCGAAGCAGCAGGGGGCATAATCGAGCAGTACTTC.

This clone was found a few times. The chain employs TRBV5-1 and TRBJ2-7, with 12 positions matching TRBD2. This CDR3 region has 17 residues. Germline V gene data show CDR1 as SGHRS and CDR2 as YFSETQ. Losses at the gene ends were 5 bases for V and 4 bases for J; bases not matched to a gene: 13. CDR3 nucleotides: TGCGCCAGCAGGGAAGGGGATCTAGCGGGGGGGCAGTACGAGCAGTACTTC. Translating gives CASREGDLAGGQYEQYF. Variable domain in full (rest from reference TRBV5-1 and TRBJ2-7): KAGVTQTPRYLIKTRGQQVTLSCSPISGHRSVSWYQQTPGQGLQFLFEYFSETQRNKGNFPGRFSGRQFSNSRSEMNVSTLELGDSALYLCASREGDLAGGQYEQYFGPGTRLTVT.

The chain recombines TRBV6-5 with TRBJ1-6, with D hard to call. The CDR3 is 15 residues long. CDR1 and CDR2 (germline): MNHEY, SVGAGI. Between the trimmed V and J ends, which lost 7 bases and 8 bases, there was a span of 18 bases. The CDR3 DNA reads TGTGCCAGCACCTTGAGCCGGGGTGCTTATTCACCCCTCCACTTT. This sequence encodes CASTLSRGAYSPLHF.

The rearrangement uses TRBV29-1 and TRBJ2-7; 9 bases line up with TRBD1. The germline V gene has CDR1 SQVTM and CDR2 ANQGSEA. V gave up 4 bases and J gave up 2 bases; unmatched junction bases: 6. There are 14 residues in the CDR3. The CDR3, as DNA: TGCAGCGTTGGAGGGGGACAGGGCCCCTACGAGCAGTACTTC. Amino acid sequence: CSVGGGQGPYEQYF.

The chain is built from TRBV25-1 and TRBJ1-6; D may be TRBD1 (6 bases). The CDR3 sequence is 15 residues long. Trimming stripped 6 bases from V and 7 bases from J, with 16 bases between. Germline V lookup: CDR1 MGHDK, CDR2 SYGVNS. The CDR3 DNA is TGTGCCAGCAGGCGGGAGGGGGAAAGGAATTCACCCCTCCACTTT. Translation gives CASRREGERNSPLHF. The full variable domain, rest sourced from reference TRBV25-1 and TRBJ1-6, is EADIYQTPRYLVIGTGKKITLECSQTMGHDKMYWYQQDPGMELHLIHYSYGVNSTEKGDLSSESTVSRIRTEHFPLTLESARPSHTSQYLCASRREGERNSPLHFGNGTRLTVT.

CDR3 in amino acids: CSVEGKTGGVYGYTF. As DNA, the CDR3 is TGCAGCGTTGAAGGAAAGACCGGGGGGGTCTATGGCTACACCTTC. V is TRBV29-1 and J is TRBJ1-2, with TRBD1 as a possible D gene (5 bases). Between the trimmed V and J ends, which lost 1 base and 4 bases, there was a span of 16 bases. CDR1 SQVTM and CDR2 ANQGSEA come from the germline V gene. The CDR3 covers 15 residues. Using reference TRBV29-1 and TRBJ1-2 for the parts outside the CDR3, the full variable domain is SAVISQKPSRDICQRGTSLTIQCQVDSQVTMMFWYRQQPGQSLTLIATANQGSEATYESGFVIDKFPISRPNLTFSTLTVSNMSPEDSSIYLCSVEGKTGGVYGYTFGSGTRLTVV.